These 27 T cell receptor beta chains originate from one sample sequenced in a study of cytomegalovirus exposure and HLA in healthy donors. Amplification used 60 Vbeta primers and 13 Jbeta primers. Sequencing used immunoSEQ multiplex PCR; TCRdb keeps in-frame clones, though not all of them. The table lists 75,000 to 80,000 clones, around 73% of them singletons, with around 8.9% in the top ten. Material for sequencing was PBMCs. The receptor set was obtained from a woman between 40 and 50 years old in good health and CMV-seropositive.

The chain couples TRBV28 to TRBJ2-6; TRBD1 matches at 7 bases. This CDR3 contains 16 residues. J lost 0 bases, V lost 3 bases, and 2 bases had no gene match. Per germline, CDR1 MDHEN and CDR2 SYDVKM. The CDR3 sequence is CASSLDRSSGANVLTF. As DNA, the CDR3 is TGTGCCAGCAGTTTGGACAGGAGCTCTGGGGCCAACGTCCTGACTTTC.

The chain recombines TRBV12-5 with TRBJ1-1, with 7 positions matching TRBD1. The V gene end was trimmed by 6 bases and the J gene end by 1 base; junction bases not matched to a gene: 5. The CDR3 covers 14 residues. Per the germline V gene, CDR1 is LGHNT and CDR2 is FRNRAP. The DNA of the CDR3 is TGTGCTAGTGGCCCAGGACAGGCGAACACTGAAGCTTTCTTT. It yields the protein CASGPGQANTEAFF.

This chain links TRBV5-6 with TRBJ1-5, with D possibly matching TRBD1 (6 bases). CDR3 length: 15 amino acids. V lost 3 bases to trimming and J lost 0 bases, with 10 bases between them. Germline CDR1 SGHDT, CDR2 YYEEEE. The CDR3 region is CASSSTGYSNQPQHF. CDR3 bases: TGTGCCAGCAGCTCGACAGGATATAGCAATCAGCCCCAGCATTTT.

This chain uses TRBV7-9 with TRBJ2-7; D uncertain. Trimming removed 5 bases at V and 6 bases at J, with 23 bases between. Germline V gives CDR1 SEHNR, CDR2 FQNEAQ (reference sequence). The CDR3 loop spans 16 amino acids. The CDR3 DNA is TGTGCCAGCAGCCCTCGTGGGCAGGTAACCCTTTTCGAGCAGTACTTC. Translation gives CASSPRGQVTLFEQYF. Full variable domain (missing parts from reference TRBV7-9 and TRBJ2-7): DTGVSQNPRHKITKRGQNVTFRCDPISEHNRLYWYRQTLGQGPEFLTYFQNEAQLEKSRLLSDRFSAERPKGSFSTLEIQRTEQGDSAMYLCASSPRGQVTLFEQYFGPGTRLTVT.

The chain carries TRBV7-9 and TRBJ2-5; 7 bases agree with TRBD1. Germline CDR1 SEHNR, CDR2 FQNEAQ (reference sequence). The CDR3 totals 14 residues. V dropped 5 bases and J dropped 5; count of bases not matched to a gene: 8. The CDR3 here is CASSLSDRVETQYF. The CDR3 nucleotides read TGTGCCAGCAGCCTCAGCGACAGGGTGGAGACCCAGTACTTC.

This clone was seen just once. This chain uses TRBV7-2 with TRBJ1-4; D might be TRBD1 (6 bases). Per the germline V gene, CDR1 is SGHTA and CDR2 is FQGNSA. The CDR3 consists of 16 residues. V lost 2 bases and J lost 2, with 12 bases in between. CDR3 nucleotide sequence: TGTGCCAGCAGCTTATCAGGGGTAGGGACTAATGAAAAACTGTTTTTT. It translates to CASSLSGVGTNEKLFF.

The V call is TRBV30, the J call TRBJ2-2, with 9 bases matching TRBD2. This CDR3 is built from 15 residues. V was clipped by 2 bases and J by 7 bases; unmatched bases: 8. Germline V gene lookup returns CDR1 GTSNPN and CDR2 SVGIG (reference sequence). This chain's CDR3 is CAWSRASGEIGELFF. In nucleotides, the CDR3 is TGTGCCTGGAGTCGCGCTAGCGGGGAAATCGGGGAGCTGTTTTTT.

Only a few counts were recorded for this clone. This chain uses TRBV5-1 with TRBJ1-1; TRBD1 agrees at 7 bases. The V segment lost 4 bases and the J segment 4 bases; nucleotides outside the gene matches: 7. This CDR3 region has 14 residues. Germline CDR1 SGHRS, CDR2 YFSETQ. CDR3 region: CASSIAQGPTEAFF. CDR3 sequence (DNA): TGCGCCAGCAGCATCGCACAGGGGCCCACTGAAGCTTTCTTT.

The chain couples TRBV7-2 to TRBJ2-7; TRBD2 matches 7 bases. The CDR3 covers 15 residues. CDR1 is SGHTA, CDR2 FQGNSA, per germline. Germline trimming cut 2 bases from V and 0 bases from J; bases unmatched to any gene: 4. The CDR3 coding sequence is TGTGCCAGCAGCTTAACCGGGGGGTCCTCCTACGAGCAGTACTTC. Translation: CASSLTGGSSYEQYF. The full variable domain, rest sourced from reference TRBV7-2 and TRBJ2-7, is GAGVSQSPSNKVTEKGKDVELRCDPISGHTALYWYRQSLGQGLEFLIYFQGNSAPDKSGLPSDRFSAERTGGSVSTLTIQRTQQEDSAVYLCASSLTGGSSYEQYFGPGTRLTVT.

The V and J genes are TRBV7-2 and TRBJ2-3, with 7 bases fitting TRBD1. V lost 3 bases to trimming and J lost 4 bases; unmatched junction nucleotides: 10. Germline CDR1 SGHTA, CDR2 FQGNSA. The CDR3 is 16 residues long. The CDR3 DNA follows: TGTGCCAGCAGCTTTGAGGGGGCGCGTATCGCAGATACGCAGTATTTT. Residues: CASSFEGARIADTQYF.

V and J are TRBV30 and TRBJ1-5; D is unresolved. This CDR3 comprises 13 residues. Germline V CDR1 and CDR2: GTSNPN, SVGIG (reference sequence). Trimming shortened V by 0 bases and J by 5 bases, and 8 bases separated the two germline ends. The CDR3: CAWSVEEHQPQHF. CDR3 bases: TGTGCCTGGAGTGTGGAGGAACATCAGCCCCAGCATTTT.

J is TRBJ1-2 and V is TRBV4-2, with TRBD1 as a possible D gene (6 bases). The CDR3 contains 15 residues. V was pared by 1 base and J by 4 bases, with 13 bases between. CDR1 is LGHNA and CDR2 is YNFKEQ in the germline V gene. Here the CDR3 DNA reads TGTGCCAGCAGCCAAGGGGGGGGCGCAAGCTATGGCTACACCTTC. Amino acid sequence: CASSQGGGASYGYTF.

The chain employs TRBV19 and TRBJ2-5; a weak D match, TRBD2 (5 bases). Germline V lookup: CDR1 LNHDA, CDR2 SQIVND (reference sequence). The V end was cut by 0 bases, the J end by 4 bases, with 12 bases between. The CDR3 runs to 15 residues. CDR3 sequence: CASSIESGLRETQYF. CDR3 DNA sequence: TGTGCCAGTAGTATAGAAAGCGGTCTGAGAGAGACCCAGTACTTC.

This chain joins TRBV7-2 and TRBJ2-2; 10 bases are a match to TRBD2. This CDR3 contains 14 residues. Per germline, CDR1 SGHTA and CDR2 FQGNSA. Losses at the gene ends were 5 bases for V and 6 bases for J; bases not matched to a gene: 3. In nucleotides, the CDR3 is TGTGCCAGCAGCCCAAGCGGGGGGGCCGGGGAGCTGTTTTTT. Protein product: CASSPSGGAGELFF.

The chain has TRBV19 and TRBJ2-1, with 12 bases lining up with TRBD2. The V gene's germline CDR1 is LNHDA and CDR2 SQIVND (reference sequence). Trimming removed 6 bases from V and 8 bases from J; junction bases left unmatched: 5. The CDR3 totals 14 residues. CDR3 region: CASSLAGGPDEQFF. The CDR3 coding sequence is TGTGCCAGTAGCCTAGCGGGGGGGCCGGATGAGCAGTTCTTC.

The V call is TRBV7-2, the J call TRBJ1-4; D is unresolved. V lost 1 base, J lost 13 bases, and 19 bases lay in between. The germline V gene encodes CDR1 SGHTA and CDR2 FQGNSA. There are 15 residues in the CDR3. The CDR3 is CASSLVVGSAGRLFF. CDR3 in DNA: TGTGCCAGCAGCTTAGTTGTGGGCAGCGCGGGCAGACTGTTTTTT.

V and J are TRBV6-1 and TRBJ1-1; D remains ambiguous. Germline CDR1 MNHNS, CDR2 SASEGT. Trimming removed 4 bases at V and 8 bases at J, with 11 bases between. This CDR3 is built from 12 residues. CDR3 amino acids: CASSAESREAFF. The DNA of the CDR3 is TGTGCCAGCAGTGCCGAATCGAGAGAAGCTTTCTTT.

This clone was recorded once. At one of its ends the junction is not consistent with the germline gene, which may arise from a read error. CDR3 nucleotide sequence: TGTGCCACCTCCACGGCCGACGACTCTGGAAACGCCATATATTTT. The encoded protein is CATSTADDSGNAIYF. The chain couples TRBV10-3 to TRBJ1-3; D call uncertain. There are 15 residues in the CDR3. CDR1 and CDR2 from the germline V gene are ENHRY and SYGVKD.

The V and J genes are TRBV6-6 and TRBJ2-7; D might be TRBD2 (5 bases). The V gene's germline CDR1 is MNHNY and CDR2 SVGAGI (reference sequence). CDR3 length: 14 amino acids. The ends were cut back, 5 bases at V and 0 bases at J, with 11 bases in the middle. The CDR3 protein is CASSIAMLSYEQYF. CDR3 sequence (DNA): TGTGCCAGCAGTATAGCGATGCTCTCCTACGAGCAGTACTTC.

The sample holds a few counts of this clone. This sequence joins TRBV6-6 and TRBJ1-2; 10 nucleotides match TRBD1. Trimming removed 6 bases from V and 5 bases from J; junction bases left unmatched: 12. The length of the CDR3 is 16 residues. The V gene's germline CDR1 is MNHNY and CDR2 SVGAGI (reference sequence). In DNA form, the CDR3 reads TGTGCCAGCAGCTTTACCCAGGGACAGGGGTATTATGGCTACACCTTC. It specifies CASSFTQGQGYYGYTF.

CDR3 coding DNA: TGTGCCAGCCCGACCCCACAGGGGCACACCGGGGAGCTGTTTTTT. The encoded protein is CASPTPQGHTGELFF. The chain is built from TRBV7-8 and TRBJ2-2; TRBD1 agrees at 7 bases. There are 15 residues in the CDR3. With V trimmed by 8 bases and J by 3 bases, 9 bases remained unmatched. The germline V gene has CDR1 SGHVS and CDR2 FQNEAQ.

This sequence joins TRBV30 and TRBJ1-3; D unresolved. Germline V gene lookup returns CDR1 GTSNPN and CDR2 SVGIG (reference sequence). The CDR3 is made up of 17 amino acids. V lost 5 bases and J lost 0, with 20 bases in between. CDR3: CAWERAGAGGSGNTIYF. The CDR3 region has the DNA TGTGCCTGGGAGAGGGCGGGCGCGGGAGGCTCTGGAAACACCATATATTTT.

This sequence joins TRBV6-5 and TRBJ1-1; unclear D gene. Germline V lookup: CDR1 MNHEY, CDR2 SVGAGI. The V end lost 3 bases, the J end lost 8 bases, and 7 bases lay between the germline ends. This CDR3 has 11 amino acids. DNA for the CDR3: TGTGCCAGCAGTTATCAGGCGGAAGCTTTCTTT. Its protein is CASSYQAEAFF.

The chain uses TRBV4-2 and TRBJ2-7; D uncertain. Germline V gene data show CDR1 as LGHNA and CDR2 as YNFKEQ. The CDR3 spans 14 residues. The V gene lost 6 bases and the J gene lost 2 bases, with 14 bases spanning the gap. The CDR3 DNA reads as TGTGCCAGCAGAGAGACTTTTTTCCCCTACGAGCAGTACTTC. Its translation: CASRETFFPYEQYF.

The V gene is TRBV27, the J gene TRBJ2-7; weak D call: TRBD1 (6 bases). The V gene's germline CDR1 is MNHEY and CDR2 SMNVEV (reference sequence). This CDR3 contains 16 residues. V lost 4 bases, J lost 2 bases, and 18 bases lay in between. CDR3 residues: CASSSPSRTATYEQYF. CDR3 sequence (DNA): TGTGCCAGCAGTTCCCCCTCGCGGACAGCGACCTACGAGCAGTACTTC.

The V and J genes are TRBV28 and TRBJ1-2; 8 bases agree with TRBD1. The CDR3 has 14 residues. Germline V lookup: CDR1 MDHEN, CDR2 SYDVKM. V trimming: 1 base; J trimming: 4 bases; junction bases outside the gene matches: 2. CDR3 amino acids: CASSLSTGAYGYTF. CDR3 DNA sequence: TGTGCCAGCAGTTTATCGACAGGGGCCTATGGCTACACCTTC.

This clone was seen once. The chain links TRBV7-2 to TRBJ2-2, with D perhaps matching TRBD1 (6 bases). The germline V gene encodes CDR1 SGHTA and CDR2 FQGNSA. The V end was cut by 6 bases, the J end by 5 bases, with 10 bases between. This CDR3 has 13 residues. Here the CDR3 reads CASRATGTGELFF. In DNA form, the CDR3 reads TGTGCCAGCAGAGCCACAGGGACCGGGGAGCTGTTTTTT.